This TCR beta chain was recovered during a study of T cell repertoires in cytomegalovirus infection. About the study: Well-studied HLA-B-restricted CMV epitopes were used in the study alongside recently identified HLA-C-restricted ones. Signatures in public TCR beta sequences pointed to both CMV infection and matching HLA type. Study-level results: In two of eight donors, the top clonotype was HLA-C-restricted CMV-specific. Pooled public TCR beta family frequency picked out CMV carriers with the relevant HLA.

TCRdb fed the reads into MiXCR, producing one record per CDR3 protein. The data contain 450,000 to 650,000 distinct CDR3 sequences, about 39% of them seen just once; the ten biggest clones take up 48%. CDR1 is DFQATT and CDR2 is SNEGSKA in the germline V gene (reference sequence). CDR3 length: 14 residues. The junction had 4 bases not matched to a gene; V was cut back by 1 base and J by 4 bases. A remark on this clonotype: Its antigen is unknown.

The J gene is TRBJ2-5, the V gene TRBV20-1; TRBD1 agrees at 9 bases. The specimen was cultured PBMCs, collected from culture after CMV antigen stimulation. This clonotype was sampled from a human donor in good health (CMV status not recorded). Some clones in this sample may be carry-over from other donors' samples. Here the CDR3 DNA reads TGCAGTGCTAGAGTGGGGACAGGGTTAGAGACCCAGTACTTC. It encodes CSARVGTGLETQYF.